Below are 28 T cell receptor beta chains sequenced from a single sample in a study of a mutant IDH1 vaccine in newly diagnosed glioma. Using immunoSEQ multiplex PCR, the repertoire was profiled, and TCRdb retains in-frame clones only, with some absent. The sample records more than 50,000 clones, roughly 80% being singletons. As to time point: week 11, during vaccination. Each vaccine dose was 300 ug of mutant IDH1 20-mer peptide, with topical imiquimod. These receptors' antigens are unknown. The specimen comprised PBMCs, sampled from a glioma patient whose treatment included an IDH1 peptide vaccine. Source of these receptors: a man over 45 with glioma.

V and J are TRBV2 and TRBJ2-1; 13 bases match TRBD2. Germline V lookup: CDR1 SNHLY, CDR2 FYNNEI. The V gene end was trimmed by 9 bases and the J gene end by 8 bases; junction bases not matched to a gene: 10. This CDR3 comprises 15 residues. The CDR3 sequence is CARGTSGMRSDEQFF. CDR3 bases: TGTGCCAGGGGGACTAGCGGGATGCGGTCCGATGAGCAGTTCTTC. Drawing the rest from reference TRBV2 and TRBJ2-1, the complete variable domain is EPEVTQTPSHQVTQMGQEVILRCVPISNHLYFYWYRQILGQKVEFLVSFYNNEISEKSEIFDDQFSVERPDGSNFTLKIRSTKLEDSAMYFCARGTSGMRSDEQFFGPGTRLTVL.

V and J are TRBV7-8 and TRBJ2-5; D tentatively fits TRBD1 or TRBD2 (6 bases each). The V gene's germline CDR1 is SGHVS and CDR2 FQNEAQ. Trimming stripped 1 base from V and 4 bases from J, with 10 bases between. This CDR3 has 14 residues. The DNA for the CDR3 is TGTGCCAGCAGCTTAGGGGGGGCAGGAGAGACCCAGTACTTC. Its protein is CASSLGGAGETQYF. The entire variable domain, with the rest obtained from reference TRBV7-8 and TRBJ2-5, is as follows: GAGVSQSPRYKVAKRGQDVALRCDPISGHVSLFWYQQALGQGPEFLTYFQNEAQLDKSGLPSDRFFAERPEGSVSTLKIQRTQQEDSAVYLCASSLGGAGETQYFGPGTRLLVL.

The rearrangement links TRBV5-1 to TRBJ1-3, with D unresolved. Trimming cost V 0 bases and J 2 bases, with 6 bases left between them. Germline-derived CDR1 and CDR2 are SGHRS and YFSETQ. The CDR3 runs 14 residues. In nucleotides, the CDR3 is TGCGCCAGCAGCTTGGGGCAGGCTGGAAACACCATATATTTT. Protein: CASSLGQAGNTIYF.

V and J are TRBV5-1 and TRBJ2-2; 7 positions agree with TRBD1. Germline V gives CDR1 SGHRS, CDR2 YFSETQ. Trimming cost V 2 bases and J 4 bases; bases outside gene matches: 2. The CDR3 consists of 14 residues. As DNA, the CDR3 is TGCGCCAGCAGCTTCGGACAGGCCACCGGGGAGCTGTTTTTT. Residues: CASSFGQATGELFF.

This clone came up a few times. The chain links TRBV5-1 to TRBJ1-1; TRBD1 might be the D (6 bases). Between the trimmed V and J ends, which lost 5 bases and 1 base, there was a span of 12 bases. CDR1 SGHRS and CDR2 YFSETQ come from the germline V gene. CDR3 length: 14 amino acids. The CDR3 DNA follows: TGCGCCAGCAGTTACGAGGGGGGGAACACTGAAGCTTTCTTT. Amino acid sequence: CASSYEGGNTEAFF.

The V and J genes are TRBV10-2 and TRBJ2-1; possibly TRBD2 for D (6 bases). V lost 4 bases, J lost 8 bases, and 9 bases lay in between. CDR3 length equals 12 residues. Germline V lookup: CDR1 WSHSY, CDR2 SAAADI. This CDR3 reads CASSAGTHEQFF. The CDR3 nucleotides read TGCGCCAGCAGTGCCGGGACTCATGAGCAGTTCTTC.

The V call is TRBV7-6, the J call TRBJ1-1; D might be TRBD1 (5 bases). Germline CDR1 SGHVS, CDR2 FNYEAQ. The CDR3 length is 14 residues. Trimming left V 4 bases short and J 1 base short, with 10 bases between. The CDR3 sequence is CASSSGTPNTEAFF. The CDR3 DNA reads TGTGCCAGCAGCTCCGGGACCCCGAACACTGAAGCTTTCTTT.

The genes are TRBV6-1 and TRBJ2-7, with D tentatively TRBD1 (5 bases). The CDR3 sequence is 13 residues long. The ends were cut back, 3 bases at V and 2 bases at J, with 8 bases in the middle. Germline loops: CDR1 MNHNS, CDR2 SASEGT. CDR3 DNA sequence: TGTGCCAGCAGTGAGTTACAGGCCTACGAGCAGTACTTC. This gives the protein CASSELQAYEQYF.

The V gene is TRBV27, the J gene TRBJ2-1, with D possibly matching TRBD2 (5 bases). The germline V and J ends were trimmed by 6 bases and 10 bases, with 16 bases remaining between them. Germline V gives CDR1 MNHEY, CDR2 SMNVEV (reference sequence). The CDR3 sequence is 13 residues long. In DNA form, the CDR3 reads TGTGCCAGCAGATCAGCGGCGTGGGAGGAGCAGTTCTTC. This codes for CASRSAAWEEQFF.

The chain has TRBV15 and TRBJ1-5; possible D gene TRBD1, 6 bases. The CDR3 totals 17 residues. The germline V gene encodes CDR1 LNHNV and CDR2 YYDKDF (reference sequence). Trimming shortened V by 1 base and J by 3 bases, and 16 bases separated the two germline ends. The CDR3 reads CATSRVILGQHNQPQHF. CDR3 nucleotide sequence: TGTGCCACCAGCAGAGTCATACTTGGACAGCACAATCAGCCCCAGCATTTT.

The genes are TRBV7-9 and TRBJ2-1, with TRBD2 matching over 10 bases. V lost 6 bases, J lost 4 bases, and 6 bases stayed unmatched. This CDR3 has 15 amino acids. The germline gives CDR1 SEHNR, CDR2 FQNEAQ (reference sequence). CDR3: CASRPRTSGYNEQFF. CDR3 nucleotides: TGTGCCAGCAGGCCAAGGACTAGCGGATACAATGAGCAGTTCTTC.

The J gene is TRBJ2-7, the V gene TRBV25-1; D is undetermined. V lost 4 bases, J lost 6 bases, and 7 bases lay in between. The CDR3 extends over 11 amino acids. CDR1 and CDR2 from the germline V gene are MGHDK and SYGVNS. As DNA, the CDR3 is TGTGCCAGCAGTGGTTACGGCGAGCAGTACTTC. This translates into CASSGYGEQYF.

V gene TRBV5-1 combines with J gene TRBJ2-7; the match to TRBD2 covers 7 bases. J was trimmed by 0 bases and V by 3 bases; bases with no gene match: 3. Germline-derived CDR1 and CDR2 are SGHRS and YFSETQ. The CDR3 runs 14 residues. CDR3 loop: CASSWGGGSYEQYF. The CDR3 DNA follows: TGCGCCAGCAGCTGGGGGGGAGGCTCCTACGAGCAGTACTTC. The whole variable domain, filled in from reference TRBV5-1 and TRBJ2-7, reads KAGVTQTPRYLIKTRGQQVTLSCSPISGHRSVSWYQQTPGQGLQFLFEYFSETQRNKGNFPGRFSGRQFSNSRSEMNVSTLELGDSALYLCASSWGGGSYEQYFGPGTRLTVT.

The CDR3 loop is CASSQDGSSYNEQFF. The CDR3 bases are TGCGCCAGCAGCCAAGACGGGAGCTCCTACAATGAGCAGTTCTTC. The chain is built from TRBV4-1 and TRBJ2-1, with D possibly TRBD2 on 6 matching bases. There are 15 residues in the CDR3. The germline V gene encodes CDR1 MGHRA and CDR2 YSYEKL. The germline V and J ends were trimmed by 0 bases and 0 bases, with 6 bases remaining between them.

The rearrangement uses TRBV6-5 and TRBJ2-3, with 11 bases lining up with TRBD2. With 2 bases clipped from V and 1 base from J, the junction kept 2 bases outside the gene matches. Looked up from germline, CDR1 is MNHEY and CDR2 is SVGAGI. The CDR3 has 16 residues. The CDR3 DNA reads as TGTGCCAGCAGTTACGGGGGACTAGCGGGCACAGATACGCAGTATTTT. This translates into CASSYGGLAGTDTQYF.

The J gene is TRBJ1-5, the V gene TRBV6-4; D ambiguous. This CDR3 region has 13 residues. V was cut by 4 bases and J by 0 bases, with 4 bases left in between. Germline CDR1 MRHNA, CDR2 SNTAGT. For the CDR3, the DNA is TGTGCCAGCAGTGCTTATAGCAATCAGCCCCAGCATTTT. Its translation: CASSAYSNQPQHF.

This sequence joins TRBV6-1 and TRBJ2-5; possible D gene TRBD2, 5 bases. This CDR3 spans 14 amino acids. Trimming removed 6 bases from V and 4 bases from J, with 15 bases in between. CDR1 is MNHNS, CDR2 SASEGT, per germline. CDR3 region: CASSVEGRGETQYF. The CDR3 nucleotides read TGTGCCAGCAGCGTGGAAGGGAGAGGAGAGACCCAGTACTTC.

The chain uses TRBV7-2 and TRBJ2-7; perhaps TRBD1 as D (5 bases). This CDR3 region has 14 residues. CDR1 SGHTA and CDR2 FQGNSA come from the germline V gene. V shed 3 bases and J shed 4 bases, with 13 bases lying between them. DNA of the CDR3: TGTGCCAGCAGCTTTAGGGGTCCCGGTTACGAGCAGTACTTC. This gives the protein CASSFRGPGYEQYF.

The CDR3 here is CASSAGTAGQPQHF. CDR3 sequence (DNA): TGTGCCAGCAGCGCCGGGACAGCAGGTCAGCCCCAGCATTTT. The V gene is TRBV9, the J gene TRBJ1-5; 7 bases are shared with TRBD1. J was trimmed by 6 bases and V by 3 bases; bases with no gene match: 6. The CDR3 runs to 14 residues. Germline CDR1 reads SGDLS; CDR2 reads YYNGEE.

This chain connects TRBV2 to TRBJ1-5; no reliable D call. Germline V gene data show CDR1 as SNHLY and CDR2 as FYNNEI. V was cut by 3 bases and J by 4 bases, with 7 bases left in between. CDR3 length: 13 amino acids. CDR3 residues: CASSDRQNQPQHF. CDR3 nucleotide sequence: TGTGCCAGCAGTGATCGCCAGAATCAGCCCCAGCATTTT.

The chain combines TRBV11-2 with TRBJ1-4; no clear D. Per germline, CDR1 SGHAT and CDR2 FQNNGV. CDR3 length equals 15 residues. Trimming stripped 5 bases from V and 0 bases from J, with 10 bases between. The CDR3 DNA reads TGTGCCAGCAGCGCCTTTCGAGCAACTAATGAAAAACTGTTTTTT. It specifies CASSAFRATNEKLFF.

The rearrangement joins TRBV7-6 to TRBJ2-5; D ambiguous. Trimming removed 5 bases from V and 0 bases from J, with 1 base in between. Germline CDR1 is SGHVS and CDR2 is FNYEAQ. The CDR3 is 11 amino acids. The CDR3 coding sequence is TGTGCCAGCAGCAACCAAGAGACCCAGTACTTC. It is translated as CASSNQETQYF.

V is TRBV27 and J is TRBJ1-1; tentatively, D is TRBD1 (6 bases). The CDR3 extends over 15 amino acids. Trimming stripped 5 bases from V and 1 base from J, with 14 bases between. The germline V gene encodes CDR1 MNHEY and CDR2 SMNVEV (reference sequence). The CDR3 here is CASSLQQGPNTEAFF. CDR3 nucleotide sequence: TGTGCCAGCAGTCTTCAACAGGGACCGAACACTGAAGCTTTCTTT.

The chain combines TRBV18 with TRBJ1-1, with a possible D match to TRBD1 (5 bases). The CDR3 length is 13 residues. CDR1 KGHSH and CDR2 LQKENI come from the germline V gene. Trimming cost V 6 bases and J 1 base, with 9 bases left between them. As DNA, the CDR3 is TGTGCCAGCTCCGAGGGGCAGAACACTGAAGCTTTCTTT. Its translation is CASSEGQNTEAFF.

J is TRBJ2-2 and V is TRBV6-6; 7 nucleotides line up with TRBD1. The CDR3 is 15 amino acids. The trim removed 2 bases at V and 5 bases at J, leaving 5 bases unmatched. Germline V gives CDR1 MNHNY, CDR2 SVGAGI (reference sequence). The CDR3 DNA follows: TGTGCCAGCAGTTACATAGGGGGCCAAACCGGGGAGCTGTTTTTT. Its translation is CASSYIGGQTGELFF.

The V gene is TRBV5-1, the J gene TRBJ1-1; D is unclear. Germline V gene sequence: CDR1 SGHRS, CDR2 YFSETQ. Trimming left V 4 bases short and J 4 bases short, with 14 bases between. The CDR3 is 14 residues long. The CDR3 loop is CASSPGGKGTEAFF. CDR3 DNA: TGCGCCAGCAGCCCCGGTGGGAAGGGCACTGAAGCTTTCTTT.

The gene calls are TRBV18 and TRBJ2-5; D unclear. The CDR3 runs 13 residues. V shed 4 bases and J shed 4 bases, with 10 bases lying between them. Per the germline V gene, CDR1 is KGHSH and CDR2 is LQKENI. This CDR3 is CASSRSPGETQYF. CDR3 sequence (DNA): TGTGCCAGCTCACGATCACCGGGAGAGACCCAGTACTTC.

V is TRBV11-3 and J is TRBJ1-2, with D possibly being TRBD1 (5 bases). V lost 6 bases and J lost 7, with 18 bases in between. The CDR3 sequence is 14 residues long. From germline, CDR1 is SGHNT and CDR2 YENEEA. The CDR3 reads CASRNRAGRTGYTF. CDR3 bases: TGTGCCAGCAGAAATCGGGCAGGGAGAACTGGCTACACCTTC.